These 28 T cell receptor beta chains came from one sample sequenced in a study of cytomegalovirus exposure and HLA in healthy donors. 60 Vbeta and 13 Jbeta primers were used in PCR. Sequencing was performed with immunoSEQ multiplex PCR; in TCRdb, only in-frame clones are kept and a portion is missing. Of approximately 110,000 clones in the sample, around 78% were seen once. The sample taken for sequencing was PBMCs. Receptors originate from a male donor in good health and CMV-seronegative.

The gene calls are TRBV5-1 and TRBJ1-2; D possibly corresponds to TRBD1 (6 bases). The CDR3 sequence is 13 residues long. V was pared by 9 bases and J by 6 bases, with 18 bases between. The germline CDR1 and CDR2 sequences are SGHRS and YFSETQ. Here the CDR3 DNA reads TGCGCCACCACAGAAAGGGACACTGATGGCTACACCTTC. Amino acids: CATTERDTDGYTF.

J is TRBJ1-6 and V is TRBV28; D is perhaps TRBD1 (5 bases). The CDR3 extends over 14 amino acids. Trimming removed 3 bases at V and 6 bases at J, with 9 bases between. Per the germline V gene, CDR1 is MDHEN and CDR2 is SYDVKM. This CDR3 is CASSLEGVNSPLHF. The CDR3 DNA sequence: TGTGCCAGCAGTTTGGAAGGGGTTAATTCACCCCTCCACTTT.

This clone has more than one count but fewer than ten. The chain is built from TRBV11-3 and TRBJ2-7, with 7 bases fitting TRBD1. With V trimmed by 4 bases and J by 2 bases, 11 bases remained unmatched. This CDR3 is built from 16 residues. The V gene's germline CDR1 is SGHNT and CDR2 YENEEA. Written as DNA, the CDR3 is TGTGCCAGCAGCTCGTGGGACAGACCTGATCCCTACGAGCAGTACTTC. This translates into CASSSWDRPDPYEQYF.

V gene TRBV6-4 combines with J gene TRBJ1-6, with TRBD1 matching 7 bases. Germline V gene lookup returns CDR1 MRHNA and CDR2 SNTAGT. J lost 7 bases, V lost 3 bases, and 3 bases had no gene match. The CDR3 has 14 amino acids. CDR3 region: CASSDRDSNSPLHF. The CDR3 DNA reads TGTGCCAGCAGTGATAGGGACAGCAATTCACCCCTCCACTTT.

The chain recombines TRBV19 with TRBJ1-5, with D possibly matching TRBD1 (5 bases). The CDR3 runs 14 residues. The V end was cut by 3 bases, the J end by 3 bases, with 9 bases between. Germline CDR1 and CDR2: LNHDA and SQIVND (reference sequence). CDR3 DNA: TGTGCCAGTAGTATTGGACAAAACAATCAGCCCCAGCATTTT. It specifies CASSIGQNNQPQHF.

The genes are TRBV11-2 and TRBJ1-2; no firm D call. CDR3 length: 15 amino acids. Trimming pared 5 bases from V and 2 bases from J, leaving 15 bases between. Germline V gene sequence: CDR1 SGHAT, CDR2 FQNNGV. In DNA, the CDR3 is TGTGCCAGCAGCCCCCTTCGGGGATCCAACTATGGCTACACCTTC. Translated, it gives CASSPLRGSNYGYTF.

The J gene is TRBJ2-4, the V gene TRBV19, with D possibly matching TRBD2 (6 bases). This CDR3 has 14 amino acids. Trimming pared 1 base from V and 8 bases from J, leaving 12 bases between. Germline loops: CDR1 LNHDA, CDR2 SQIVND (reference sequence). CDR3: CASSIVGGEDIQYF. The DNA of the CDR3 is TGTGCCAGTAGTATAGTGGGCGGGGAAGACATTCAGTACTTC.

The chain recombines TRBV27 with TRBJ2-5, with 10 positions matching TRBD1. Germline CDR1 is MNHEY and CDR2 is SMNVEV (reference sequence). This CDR3 is 15 amino acids long. V gave up 5 bases and J gave up 5 bases; unmatched junction bases: 8. The DNA of the CDR3 is TGTGCCAGCAGTACACGGGACAGGGGATTGGAGACCCAGTACTTC. It translates to CASSTRDRGLETQYF.

The V gene is TRBV7-3, the J gene TRBJ2-1; TRBD2 agrees at 12 bases. The ends lost 5 bases at V and 7 bases at J; junction bases unmatched: 6. This CDR3 spans 15 amino acids. CDR1 is SGHTA and CDR2 is FQGTGA in the germline V gene. The CDR3: CASSQGLAGRNEQFF. DNA for the CDR3: TGTGCCAGCAGCCAAGGACTAGCGGGACGTAATGAGCAGTTCTTC.

This clone was counted a few times. The genes are TRBV4-1 and TRBJ1-5; D is unresolved. CDR1 and CDR2 (germline): MGHRA, YSYEKL. The CDR3 length is 16 residues. Trimming removed 0 bases at V and 1 base at J, with 10 bases between. CDR3 nucleotide sequence: TGCGCCAGCAGCCAAGAAATAACGGGAAGCAATCAGCCCCAGCATTTT. It translates to CASSQEITGSNQPQHF.

This sequence joins TRBV28 and TRBJ2-7; perhaps TRBD1 as D (6 bases). V gave up 11 bases and J gave up 0 bases, with 11 bases separating them. The CDR3 is made up of 12 amino acids. CDR1 and CDR2 from the germline V gene are MDHEN and SYDVKM. In DNA form, the CDR3 reads TGTGCCCTCGGGACACCCTCCTACGAGCAGTACTTC. It encodes CALGTPSYEQYF.

The chain has TRBV27 and TRBJ2-5; 9 nucleotides align to TRBD1. There are 15 residues in the CDR3. The trim removed 4 bases at V and 1 base at J, leaving 4 bases unmatched. CDR1 MNHEY and CDR2 SMNVEV come from the germline V gene (reference sequence). The CDR3 nucleotides read TGTGCCAGCAGTTCCGGGACAGGGCGCCAAGAGACCCAGTACTTC. Translated: CASSSGTGRQETQYF.

V gene TRBV7-3 combines with J gene TRBJ2-2, with 11 bases identical to TRBD2. The germline V gene encodes CDR1 SGHTA and CDR2 FQGTGA. With V trimmed by 8 bases and J by 6 bases, 8 bases remained unmatched. The CDR3 is made up of 15 amino acids. The CDR3 DNA reads as TGTGCCAGCGGTCGCCTAGCGGGAGGTCCCGGGGAGCTGTTTTTT. Translated, it gives CASGRLAGGPGELFF.

The rearrangement uses TRBV27 and TRBJ1-6; no clear D. The ends were cut back, 2 bases at V and 9 bases at J, with 14 bases in the middle. This CDR3 contains 15 residues. Per the germline V gene, CDR1 is MNHEY and CDR2 is SMNVEV (reference sequence). DNA for the CDR3: TGTGCCAGCAGTTTAGTTGGAGGGAAGGGTTCACCCCTCCACTTT. Protein product: CASSLVGGKGSPLHF.

This clone has only a few counts. The chain carries TRBV13 and TRBJ2-1, with 11 bases matching TRBD2. The CDR3 totals 18 residues. The trim removed 2 bases at V and 3 bases at J, leaving 9 bases unmatched. The germline CDR1 and CDR2 sequences are PRHDT and FYEKMQ (reference sequence). The CDR3 sequence: CASSLQGNSGRDYNEQFF. The CDR3 nucleotides read TGTGCCAGCAGCTTACAGGGCAATAGCGGGAGGGACTACAATGAGCAGTTCTTC. Based on the CDR3 plus reference TRBV13 and TRBJ2-1, the full variable domain is AAGVIQSPRHLIKEKRETATLKCYPIPRHDTVYWYQQGPGQDPQFLISFYEKMQSDKGSIPDRFSAQQFSDYHSELNMSSLELGDSALYFCASSLQGNSGRDYNEQFFGPGTRLTVL.

The V call is TRBV2, the J call TRBJ1-2, with 8 positions matching TRBD1. Trimming cost V 7 bases and J 4 bases; bases outside gene matches: 5. CDR1 is SNHLY and CDR2 is FYNNEI in the germline V gene. This CDR3 comprises 13 residues. The CDR3 nucleotides are TGTGCCAGCACCAGACAGGGGACCTATGGCTACACCTTC. Encoded protein: CASTRQGTYGYTF.

V usage is TRBV9 and J usage is TRBJ2-2; D may be TRBD1 (6 bases). CDR3 size: 14 residues. V was cut by 4 bases and J by 1 base, with 8 bases left in between. Germline assignment: CDR1 SGDLS and CDR2 YYNGEE. This CDR3 reads CASSNRENTGELFF. The CDR3 DNA follows: TGTGCCAGCAGCAACAGGGAGAACACCGGGGAGCTGTTTTTT.

V and J are TRBV29-1 and TRBJ2-1; tentatively, D is TRBD1 (8 bases). The germline V gene encodes CDR1 SQVTM and CDR2 ANQGSEA. V lost 5 bases and J 8 bases, leaving 25 bases between the germline ends. CDR3 size: 16 residues. The CDR3 protein is CSVQGGTGVPMDEQFF. CDR3 DNA: TGCAGCGTTCAGGGGGGGACAGGAGTTCCAATGGATGAGCAGTTCTTC.

By its share, this clone is medium-sized. This chain links TRBV4-3 with TRBJ1-1; TRBD1 matches 8 bases. Per germline, CDR1 LGHNA and CDR2 YSLEER. J gave up 4 bases and V 1 base, and 8 bases lay outside the gene matches. This CDR3 spans 16 amino acids. This CDR3 is CASSQVLDRGGTEAFF. The DNA for the CDR3 is TGCGCCAGCAGCCAAGTATTAGACAGGGGAGGCACTGAAGCTTTCTTT.

This clone was observed a handful of times. The J gene is TRBJ1-1, the V gene TRBV6-5; D unclear. Germline lookup yields CDR1 MNHEY and CDR2 SVGAGI. CDR3 length equals 13 residues. Trimming removed 6 bases from V and 0 bases from J, with 8 bases in between. CDR3 residues: CASSLQLNTEAFF. In DNA, the CDR3 is TGTGCCAGCAGCCTTCAGTTGAACACTGAAGCTTTCTTT.

The V and J genes are TRBV7-3 and TRBJ2-2; 10 nucleotides match TRBD2. With V trimmed by 5 bases and J by 7 bases, 10 bases remained unmatched. Germline V gene lookup returns CDR1 SGHTA and CDR2 FQGTGA. This CDR3 spans 16 amino acids. CDR3 region: CASSPQAGGPFGELFF. Here the CDR3 DNA reads TGTGCCAGCAGCCCCCAAGCGGGAGGGCCCTTCGGGGAGCTGTTTTTT.

V usage is TRBV5-4 and J usage is TRBJ2-2; D is uncertain. This CDR3 region has 16 residues. Deletions cut 3 bases from V and 0 bases from J, with 12 bases between. Germline lookup yields CDR1 SGHNT and CDR2 YYREEE (reference sequence). The DNA for the CDR3 is TGTGCCAGCAGCTCCCCCCGCAGTACGAACACCGGGGAGCTGTTTTTT. This translates into CASSSPRSTNTGELFF.

This chain joins TRBV29-1 and TRBJ1-5; no firm D call. This CDR3 has 13 residues. Trimming took 7 bases from V and 0 from J, leaving 10 bases between them. Germline values: CDR1 SQVTM, CDR2 ANQGSEA. The CDR3, as DNA: TGCAGCGCTGCCGAGAATAGCAATCAGCCCCAGCATTTT. Encoded protein: CSAAENSNQPQHF.

This clone was counted ten times or more. At the DNA level, this CDR3 is encoded by other sequences in the same sample as well. The chain combines TRBV6-5 with TRBJ1-1; D remains unclear. Trimming shortened V by 5 bases and J by 2 bases, and 12 bases separated the two germline ends. CDR3 length: 14 amino acids. Germline CDR1 and CDR2: MNHEY and SVGAGI. This CDR3 reads CASSPRTGNTEAFF. The CDR3 nucleotides are TGTGCCAGCAGTCCCAGGACGGGAAACACTGAAGCTTTCTTT.

The chain combines TRBV6-4 with TRBJ2-7; 7 bases agree with TRBD2. The germline CDR1 and CDR2 sequences are MRHNA and SNTAGT. With 3 bases clipped from V and 4 bases from J, the junction kept 3 bases outside the gene matches. The CDR3 spans 13 residues. CDR3 sequence: CASSEGTTYEQYF. The CDR3 nucleotides are TGTGCCAGCAGTGAGGGGACTACATACGAGCAGTACTTC.

The chain couples TRBV7-2 to TRBJ2-7; D is possibly TRBD2 (6 bases). Germline CDR1 and CDR2: SGHTA and FQGNSA. There are 15 residues in the CDR3. Trimming pared 2 bases from V and 2 bases from J, leaving 13 bases between. CDR3 DNA: TGTGCCAGCAGCTTATCTGCACGGGGGACCTACGAGCAGTACTTC. The encoded protein is CASSLSARGTYEQYF.

The chain has TRBV7-4 and TRBJ2-1, with 10 bases lining up with TRBD2. V dropped 1 base and J dropped 6; count of bases not matched to a gene: 12. The CDR3 consists of 18 residues. The germline CDR1 and CDR2 sequences are SGHVT and SQSDAQ. The CDR3 DNA reads as TGTGCCAGCAGCTTAGAAAGCGGGAGGGCCTATACATTCAATGAGCAGTTCTTC. Its protein product is CASSLESGRAYTFNEQFF.

Remarks on this clone: An end of the junction does not agree with germline; a read error may underlie this. V gene TRBV7-9 combines with J gene TRBJ1-4; weak D call: TRBD1 (6 bases). CDR3 size: 14 residues. The germline gives CDR1 SEHNR, CDR2 FQNEAQ (reference sequence). CDR3 residues: CSSNPGTSVEKLFF. The DNA for the CDR3 is TGTTCCAGCAACCCCGGGACATCAGTTGAAAAACTGTTTTTT. The complete variable domain, with remaining parts taken from reference TRBV7-9 and TRBJ1-4, reads DTGVSQNPRHKITKRGQNVTFRCDPISEHNRLYWYRQTLGQGPEFLTYFQNEAQLEKSRLLSDRFSAERPKGSFSTLEIQRTEQGDSAMYLCSSNPGTSVEKLFFGSGTQLSVL.